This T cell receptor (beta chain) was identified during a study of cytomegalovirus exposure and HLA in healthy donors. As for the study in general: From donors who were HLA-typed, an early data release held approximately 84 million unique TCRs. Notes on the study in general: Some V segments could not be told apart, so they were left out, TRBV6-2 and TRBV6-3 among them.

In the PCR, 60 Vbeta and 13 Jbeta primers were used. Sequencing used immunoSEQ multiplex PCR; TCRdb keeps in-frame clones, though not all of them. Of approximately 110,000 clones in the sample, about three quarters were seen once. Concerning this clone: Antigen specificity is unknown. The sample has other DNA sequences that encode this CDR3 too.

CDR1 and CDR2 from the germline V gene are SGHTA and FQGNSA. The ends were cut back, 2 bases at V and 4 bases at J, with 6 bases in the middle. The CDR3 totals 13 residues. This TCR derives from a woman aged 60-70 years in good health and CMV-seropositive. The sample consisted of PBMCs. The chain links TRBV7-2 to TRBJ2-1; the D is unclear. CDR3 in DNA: TGTGCCAGCAGCTTATCGTCTTACAATGAGCAGTTCTTC. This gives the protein CASSLSSYNEQFF.